These 17 T cell receptor beta chains originate from one sample sequenced in a study of cytomegalovirus exposure and HLA in healthy donors. 13 Jbeta primers and 60 Vbeta primers were used for the PCR. Profiling relied on immunoSEQ multiplex PCR, and the TCRdb table lists in-frame clones only, not all of them. In the table there are 200,000 to 250,000 clones, around 75% of which are singletons. Material: PBMCs. These receptors all come from a woman aged 25 to 39 in good health and CMV-seronegative.

There are a few counts of this clone. This chain uses TRBV19 with TRBJ1-2, with TRBD1 identical over 8 bases. The CDR3 covers 16 residues. Germline V gene lookup returns CDR1 LNHDA and CDR2 SQIVND (reference sequence). The trim removed 5 bases at V and 1 base at J, leaving 9 bases unmatched. The CDR3 protein is CASSSLQGAYNYGYTF. As DNA, the CDR3 is TGTGCCAGTAGTTCTCTTCAGGGGGCGTATAACTATGGCTACACCTTC.

This clone was detected once. This chain connects TRBV9 to TRBJ1-2; D is possibly TRBD1 (5 bases). Germline CDR1 and CDR2: SGDLS and YYNGEE. V was trimmed by 3 bases and J by 4 bases, leaving 28 bases between them. The CDR3 length is 19 residues. The CDR3 region is CASSARWTRRLGTGYGYTF. The CDR3 DNA reads TGTGCCAGCAGCGCCCGATGGACAAGGCGACTCGGTACCGGCTATGGCTACACCTTC. The full variable domain, with the rest looked up from reference TRBV9 and TRBJ1-2, is DSGVTQTPKHLITATGQRVTLRCSPRSGDLSVYWYQQSLDQGLQFLIQYYNGEERAKGNILERFSAQQFPDLHSELNLSSLELGDSALYFCASSARWTRRLGTGYGYTFGSGTRLTVV.

The table lists this clone with a few counts. This chain links TRBV5-4 with TRBJ2-1; 11 nucleotides align to TRBD2. The V gene end was trimmed by 1 base and the J gene end by 7 bases; junction bases not matched to a gene: 16. CDR1 SGHNT and CDR2 YYREEE come from the germline V gene (reference sequence). The CDR3 extends over 19 amino acids. Here the CDR3 DNA reads TGTGCCAGCAGCTTGTGGGGTCGGGCTAGCGGGAGGTTTGGGAATGAGCAGTTCTTC. This gives the protein CASSLWGRASGRFGNEQFF.

The table lists this clone with a few counts. The V call is TRBV9, the J call TRBJ2-2, with a possible D match to TRBD1 (7 bases). CDR1 SGDLS and CDR2 YYNGEE come from the germline V gene. The CDR3 length is 16 residues. The V end lost 1 base, the J end lost 5 bases, and 15 bases lay between the germline ends. The CDR3 loop is CASSVPRQGGTGELFF. For the CDR3, the DNA is TGTGCCAGCAGCGTACCTCGACAGGGAGGAACCGGGGAGCTGTTTTTT.

On this clone itself: The final CDR3 position lacks the conserved phenylalanine or tryptophan, pointing to a likely read error. At the DNA level, this CDR3 is encoded by other sequences in the same sample as well. The V and J genes are TRBV30 and TRBJ1-5; 8 bases match TRBD1. The CDR3 has 16 amino acids. Germline V gene lookup returns CDR1 GTSNPN and CDR2 SVGIG (reference sequence). This CDR3 is CAWSLRTGHLPQPQHL. CDR3 in DNA: TGTGCCTGGAGTTTGAGGACAGGGCACCTTCCTCAGCCACAGCATTTG.

This sequence joins TRBV4-2 and TRBJ1-1; 7 bases align to TRBD1. Germline assignment: CDR1 LGHNA and CDR2 YNFKEQ. J gave up 6 bases and V 5 bases, and 9 bases lay outside the gene matches. The CDR3 contains 14 residues. CDR3 in DNA: TGTGCCAGCAGCGAAGGGACAGTTCGACCTGAAGCTTTCTTT. Its protein is CASSEGTVRPEAFF.

This chain links TRBV7-9 with TRBJ1-1; D is perhaps TRBD1 (5 bases). Between the trimmed V and J ends, which lost 4 bases and 7 bases, there was a span of 10 bases. Germline values: CDR1 SEHNR, CDR2 FQNEAQ (reference sequence). This CDR3 comprises 12 residues. The DNA of the CDR3 is TGTGCCAGCAGCTCAGGGTCGGGTGAAGCTTTCTTT. Its translation: CASSSGSGEAFF.

CDR3 region: CASRATTGIVPRNEQFF. The CDR3 DNA reads as TGTGCCAGCAGGGCAACGACAGGGATCGTTCCTAGGAATGAGCAGTTCTTC. The chain uses TRBV11-2 and TRBJ2-1; 7 bases are a match to TRBD1. The V segment lost 6 bases and the J segment 7 bases; nucleotides outside the gene matches: 18. This CDR3 has 17 residues. Per germline, CDR1 SGHAT and CDR2 FQNNGV.

This chain links TRBV11-3 with TRBJ2-1; D may be TRBD1 (6 bases). Germline V CDR1 and CDR2: SGHNT, YENEEA. Trimming removed 4 bases from V and 5 bases from J, with 9 bases in between. The CDR3 has 13 residues. The CDR3 here is CASSSGTNNEQFF. The CDR3 DNA sequence: TGTGCCAGCAGCTCCGGGACAAACAATGAGCAGTTCTTC.

The chain has TRBV10-2 and TRBJ2-7; TRBD2 agrees at 10 bases. The germline V gene has CDR1 WSHSY and CDR2 SAAADI. Trimming took 8 bases from V and 1 from J; bases not matched to a gene: 2. The CDR3 is 13 residues long. The CDR3 DNA follows: TGCGCCAGCTCACTAGCGGGGTCCTACGAGCAGTACTTC. Translating it yields CASSLAGSYEQYF.

The chain is built from TRBV6-1 and TRBJ1-6, with D tentatively TRBD1 (6 bases). Trimming stripped 6 bases from V and 6 bases from J, with 12 bases between. This CDR3 has 14 amino acids. The germline gives CDR1 MNHNS, CDR2 SASEGT. CDR3 protein: CASRQTGFNSPLHF. The CDR3 DNA reads TGTGCCAGCAGACAGACAGGTTTTAATTCACCCCTCCACTTT.

This clone was counted between two and nine times. The chain joins TRBV4-2 to TRBJ1-2; 9 bases align to TRBD1. J was trimmed by 11 bases and V by 3 bases; bases with no gene match: 13. Looked up from germline, CDR1 is LGHNA and CDR2 is YNFKEQ. The CDR3 loop spans 15 amino acids. CDR3 protein: CASSQLMRGTGLYTF. The CDR3 coding sequence is TGTGCCAGCAGCCAGCTGATGCGGGGGACAGGGCTATACACCTTC.

The chain uses TRBV7-8 and TRBJ1-1; D unclear. Germline CDR1 SGHVS, CDR2 FQNEAQ. Trimming took off 5 bases at V and 6 bases at J, with 19 bases between the two ends. This CDR3 is built from 15 residues. CDR3 coding DNA: TGTGCCAGCAGCCCACCTGACGGGGAGGTCGCTGAAGCTTTCTTT. Its protein product is CASSPPDGEVAEAFF.

This rearrangement joins TRBV27 to TRBJ2-2, with D perhaps TRBD1 (6 bases). The CDR3 extends over 15 amino acids. Trimming removed 9 bases at V and 0 bases at J, with 14 bases between. Germline V gene sequence: CDR1 MNHEY, CDR2 SMNVEV (reference sequence). CDR3 DNA: TGTGCCAGTTCTCCGGGACAATCGAACACCGGGGAGCTGTTTTTT. Its translation is CASSPGQSNTGELFF.

As for this clone: A junction boundary mismatches the germline segment, possibly from a read error. CDR3 nucleotides: TGTTCCAGCAGCTTAGCTGCAGGGGGGTACACTGAAGCTTTCTTT. Residues: CSSSLAAGGYTEAFF. This chain links TRBV7-9 with TRBJ1-1, with 7 positions matching TRBD1. This CDR3 has 15 residues. Looked up from germline, CDR1 is SEHNR and CDR2 is FQNEAQ (reference sequence). The complete variable domain, with remaining parts taken from reference TRBV7-9 and TRBJ1-1, reads DTGVSQNPRHKITKRGQNVTFRCDPISEHNRLYWYRQTLGQGPEFLTYFQNEAQLEKSRLLSDRFSAERPKGSFSTLEIQRTEQGDSAMYLCSSSLAAGGYTEAFFGQGTRLTVV.

The V gene is TRBV27, the J gene TRBJ2-7; 10 bases are shared with TRBD2. CDR1 is MNHEY, CDR2 SMNVEV, per germline (reference sequence). The CDR3 sequence is 15 residues long. After removal of 5 bases from V and 4 bases from J, the junction contained 8 bases not matched to a gene. Here the CDR3 reads CASSALGTSVYEQYF. For the CDR3, the DNA is TGTGCCAGCAGTGCATTAGGGACTAGCGTGTACGAGCAGTACTTC.

This clone has only one observation. The chain is built from TRBV11-2 and TRBJ2-7; TRBD2 matches at 7 bases. This CDR3 region has 13 residues. With V trimmed by 5 bases and J by 7 bases, 8 bases remained unmatched. Per germline, CDR1 SGHAT and CDR2 FQNNGV. The CDR3 region is CASSPTSVGEQYF. Written as DNA, the CDR3 is TGTGCCAGCAGCCCAACTAGCGTTGGTGAGCAGTACTTC.